Listed below are T cell receptor beta chains from one sample, sequenced in a study of cytomegalovirus exposure and HLA in healthy donors. The table came from immunoSEQ multiplex PCR; TCRdb's copy has only in-frame clones and leaves some out. The sample consists of approximately 87,000 clones, 81% of them appearing once. Material: PBMCs. These receptors all stem from a woman aged 65 to 85 in good health and CMV-seropositive. The CDR3 runs from the conserved cysteine through the conserved F or W. Each record gives: V gene, J gene, D gene, clone size, CDR3 protein, CDR3 DNA. A D gene is named only where the DNA matches it firmly. Expanded clones get a size class; other rows say once, few or many, or leave the size out.

v_call: TRBV7-6
j_call: TRBJ2-1
d_call: NA
clone_size: NA
cdr3_aa: CASSPVQVSGEQFF
cdr3_nt: TGTGCCAGCAGCCCGGTACAGGTTTCTGGGGAGCAGTTCTTC

v_call: TRBV11-3
j_call: TRBJ1-2
d_call: TRBD1
clone_size: NA
cdr3_aa: CASSVTGTGAYGYTF
cdr3_nt: TGTGCCAGCAGCGTAACCGGGACAGGGGCTTATGGCTACACCTTC

v_call: TRBV4-3
j_call: TRBJ2-7
d_call: NA
clone_size: NA
cdr3_aa: CASSQGPASSSYEQYF
cdr3_nt: TGCGCCAGCAGCCAAGGACCAGCGTCGAGCTCCTACGAGCAGTACTTC

v_call: TRBV5-6
j_call: TRBJ1-5
d_call: NA
clone_size: NA
cdr3_aa: CASSLEGLNQPQHF
cdr3_nt: TGTGCCAGCAGCTTGGAGGGGTTAAATCAGCCCCAGCATTTT

v_call: TRBV5-4
j_call: TRBJ2-5
d_call: TRBD2
clone_size: NA
cdr3_aa: CASSGVAGGAETQYF
cdr3_nt: TGTGCCAGCAGCGGCGTAGCGGGAGGTGCGGAGACCCAGTACTTC

v_call: TRBV7-2
j_call: TRBJ2-1
d_call: NA
clone_size: NA
cdr3_aa: CASSLHSSVFRFF
cdr3_nt: TGTGCCAGCAGCTTACATTCCAGTGTTTTTCGGTTCTTC

v_call: TRBV6-5
j_call: TRBJ1-2
d_call: NA
clone_size: NA
cdr3_aa: CASSYSQATYGYTF
cdr3_nt: TGTGCCAGCAGTTACTCGCAGGCCACCTATGGCTACACCTTC

v_call: TRBV28
j_call: TRBJ1-2
d_call: TRBD1
clone_size: NA
cdr3_aa: CASSLAAGQGAFRGYTF
cdr3_nt: TGTGCCAGCAGTCTTGCCGCTGGACAGGGGGCGTTTCGGGGCTACACCTTC

v_call: TRBV7-2
j_call: TRBJ1-4
d_call: TRBD1
clone_size: NA
cdr3_aa: CASSYLQGAGEKLFF
cdr3_nt: TGTGCCAGCAGCTACTTACAGGGGGCGGGCGAAAAACTGTTTTTT

v_call: TRBV19
j_call: TRBJ2-1
d_call: TRBD2
clone_size: NA
cdr3_aa: CASSTSGTPYNEQFF
cdr3_nt: TGTGCCAGTAGTACTAGCGGAACACCCTACAATGAGCAGTTCTTC

v_call: TRBV18
j_call: TRBJ2-1
d_call: TRBD1
clone_size: NA
cdr3_aa: CASSQDRDNEQFF
cdr3_nt: TGTGCCAGCTCCCAGGACAGGGACAATGAGCAGTTCTTC

v_call: TRBV7-4
j_call: TRBJ2-7
d_call: NA
clone_size: few
cdr3_aa: CASSMDWGSYEQYF
cdr3_nt: TGTGCCAGCAGCATGGACTGGGGCTCCTACGAGCAGTACTTC

v_call: TRBV14
j_call: TRBJ2-7
d_call: TRBD1
clone_size: NA
cdr3_aa: CASSPRQGAYEQYF
cdr3_nt: TGTGCCAGCAGTCCACGACAGGGGGCCTACGAGCAGTACTTC

v_call: TRBV5-1
j_call: TRBJ2-2
d_call: NA
clone_size: NA
cdr3_aa: CASRESGELFF
cdr3_nt: TGCGCCAGCAGGGAGTCCGGGGAGCTGTTTTTT

v_call: TRBV11-3
j_call: TRBJ2-7
d_call: TRBD2
clone_size: NA
cdr3_aa: CASSLALAGTYEQYF
cdr3_nt: TGTGCCAGCAGCTTAGCACTAGCGGGTACATACGAGCAGTACTTC

v_call: TRBV11-2
j_call: TRBJ2-7
d_call: TRBD2
clone_size: NA
cdr3_aa: CASSPIPPGTTYYEQYF
cdr3_nt: TGTGCCAGCAGCCCCATACCCCCCGGGACTACCTACTACGAGCAGTACTTC

v_call: TRBV6-6
j_call: TRBJ2-4
d_call: NA
clone_size: NA
cdr3_aa: CASRQGEVAKNIQYF
cdr3_nt: TGTGCCAGCAGGCAGGGGGAGGTAGCCAAAAACATTCAGTACTTC

v_call: TRBV5-4
j_call: TRBJ1-2
d_call: NA
clone_size: NA
cdr3_aa: CASSPAPTRAYGYTF
cdr3_nt: TGTGCCAGCAGCCCGGCCCCAACGCGGGCCTATGGCTACACCTTC

v_call: TRBV28
j_call: TRBJ2-7
d_call: NA
clone_size: NA
cdr3_aa: CASRGTRSYEQYF
cdr3_nt: TGTGCCAGCAGGGGGACTCGCTCCTACGAGCAGTACTTC

v_call: TRBV7-9
j_call: TRBJ1-4
d_call: NA
clone_size: NA
cdr3_aa: CASSTQGNEKLFF
cdr3_nt: TGTGCCAGCAGCACCCAGGGGAATGAAAAACTGTTTTTT

v_call: TRBV2
j_call: TRBJ2-5
d_call: TRBD2
clone_size: NA
cdr3_aa: CASSLGLAGGQETQYF
cdr3_nt: TGTGCCAGCAGTTTAGGACTAGCGGGAGGTCAAGAGACCCAGTACTTC

v_call: TRBV5-1
j_call: TRBJ2-5
d_call: TRBD2
clone_size: NA
cdr3_aa: CASSSGLAGGQETQYF
cdr3_nt: TGCGCCAGCAGCTCCGGACTAGCGGGGGGGCAAGAGACCCAGTACTTC

v_call: TRBV4-3
j_call: TRBJ2-1
d_call: NA
clone_size: NA
cdr3_aa: CASSQEALALYNEQFF
cdr3_nt: TGCGCCAGCAGCCAAGAAGCTCTAGCCCTATACAATGAGCAGTTCTTC

v_call: TRBV7-3
j_call: TRBJ1-1
d_call: NA
clone_size: NA
cdr3_aa: CASSLKAGTEMNTEAFF
cdr3_nt: TGTGCCAGCAGCTTAAAGGCCGGTACAGAAATGAACACTGAAGCTTTCTTT

v_call: TRBV28
j_call: TRBJ2-7
d_call: TRBD1
clone_size: NA
cdr3_aa: CASSLDRVGDEQYF
cdr3_nt: TGTGCCAGCAGCCTAGACAGGGTCGGCGACGAGCAGTACTTC

v_call: TRBV19
j_call: TRBJ1-6
d_call: NA
clone_size: NA
cdr3_aa: CASSPSGNHSPLHF
cdr3_nt: TGTGCCAGTAGTCCTTCAGGGAACCATTCACCCCTCCACTTT

v_call: TRBV28
j_call: TRBJ2-1
d_call: TRBD2
clone_size: once
cdr3_aa: CASSLLAGAGNEQFF
cdr3_nt: TGTGCCAGCAGCTTACTAGCGGGAGCTGGGAATGAGCAGTTCTTC

v_call: TRBV10-2
j_call: TRBJ1-1
d_call: NA
clone_size: NA
cdr3_aa: CASSLDGITEAFF
cdr3_nt: TGCGCCAGCAGTTTGGACGGGATCACTGAAGCTTTCTTT

v_call: TRBV28
j_call: TRBJ2-7
d_call: TRBD2
clone_size: few
cdr3_aa: CASSLGDYKQYF
cdr3_nt: TGTGCCAGCAGTTTAGGGGACTACAAGCAGTACTTC

v_call: TRBV30
j_call: TRBJ2-3
d_call: TRBD2
clone_size: few
cdr3_aa: CAWSLGLAGGKDTQYF
cdr3_nt: TGTGCCTGGAGCCTGGGACTAGCGGGAGGTAAAGATACGCAGTATTTT

v_call: TRBV27
j_call: TRBJ1-4
d_call: NA
clone_size: NA
cdr3_aa: CASSRGGAATNEKLFF
cdr3_nt: TGTGCCAGCAGCCGCGGAGGGGCGGCAACTAATGAAAAACTGTTTTTT

v_call: TRBV7-2
j_call: TRBJ2-5
d_call: NA
clone_size: NA
cdr3_aa: CASSLQTRNPRETQYF
cdr3_nt: TGTGCCAGCAGCTTACAGACCCGAAACCCTAGGGAGACCCAGTACTTC

v_call: TRBV7-2
j_call: TRBJ2-7
d_call: TRBD1
clone_size: NA
cdr3_aa: CASSFRQGAAWEQYF
cdr3_nt: TGTGCCAGCAGCTTTCGACAGGGGGCCGCATGGGAGCAGTACTTC

v_call: TRBV4-3
j_call: TRBJ2-4
d_call: TRBD1
clone_size: NA
cdr3_aa: CASSQKSSRDRGKLAKNIQYF
cdr3_nt: TGCGCCAGCAGCCAAAAATCTTCCCGGGACAGGGGGAAGCTAGCCAAAAACATTCAGTACTTC

v_call: TRBV5-1
j_call: TRBJ1-1
d_call: TRBD1
clone_size: NA
cdr3_aa: CASSWDRGQRNTEAFF
cdr3_nt: TGCGCCAGCAGCTGGGACAGGGGGCAGAGAAACACTGAAGCTTTCTTT

v_call: TRBV9
j_call: TRBJ2-3
d_call: TRBD2
clone_size: NA
cdr3_aa: CASSVTISGSTDTQYF
cdr3_nt: TGTGCCAGCAGCGTAACTATTAGCGGGAGCACAGATACGCAGTATTTT

v_call: TRBV19
j_call: TRBJ2-2
d_call: NA
clone_size: NA
cdr3_aa: CASSAGSSTGELFF
cdr3_nt: TGTGCCAGTAGTGCAGGGTCCAGCACCGGGGAGCTGTTTTTT

v_call: TRBV4-3
j_call: TRBJ1-2
d_call: NA
clone_size: NA
cdr3_aa: CASSQDSYGYTF
cdr3_nt: TGCGCCAGCAGCCAGGACAGCTATGGCTACACCTTC

v_call: TRBV7-9
j_call: TRBJ1-1
d_call: NA
clone_size: NA
cdr3_aa: CASSRDGHGEGAFF
cdr3_nt: TGTGCCAGCAGCCGAGATGGGCACGGGGAGGGAGCTTTCTTT

v_call: TRBV5-1
j_call: TRBJ1-1
d_call: TRBD1
clone_size: NA
cdr3_aa: CASSLTGQVMNTEAFF
cdr3_nt: TGCGCCAGCAGCTTAACGGGACAGGTCATGAACACTGAAGCTTTCTTT

v_call: TRBV7-3
j_call: TRBJ1-1
d_call: NA
clone_size: NA
cdr3_aa: CASSSSSRRAEAFF
cdr3_nt: TGTGCCAGCAGCTCCTCTTCCCGGAGAGCGGAAGCTTTCTTT

v_call: TRBV9
j_call: TRBJ2-5
d_call: NA
clone_size: once
cdr3_aa: CASSPGTPGVETQYF
cdr3_nt: TGTGCCAGCAGCCCGGGGACTCCCGGGGTTGAGACCCAGTACTTC

v_call: TRBV6-1
j_call: TRBJ1-1
d_call: NA
clone_size: NA
cdr3_aa: CASRLEGGTEAFF
cdr3_nt: TGTGCCAGCAGGTTGGAGGGGGGGACTGAAGCTTTCTTT

v_call: TRBV11-2
j_call: TRBJ2-2
d_call: TRBD2
clone_size: few
cdr3_aa: CASSLGLANTGELFF
cdr3_nt: TGTGCCAGCAGCTTGGGACTAGCGAACACCGGGGAGCTGTTTTTT

v_call: TRBV11-2
j_call: TRBJ2-5
d_call: TRBD2
clone_size: NA
cdr3_aa: CASSLTSGSKTQYF
cdr3_nt: TGTGCCAGCAGCTTAACTAGCGGGAGCAAGACCCAGTACTTC

v_call: TRBV10-3
j_call: TRBJ2-4
d_call: NA
clone_size: once
cdr3_aa: CAISDPGRDINIQYF
cdr3_nt: TGTGCCATCAGTGACCCCGGCAGGGACATAAACATTCAGTACTTC

v_call: TRBV18
j_call: TRBJ2-4
d_call: TRBD2
clone_size: NA
cdr3_aa: CASSLLRAAGVQNIQYF
cdr3_nt: TGTGCCAGCTCACTTCTCAGGGCGGCGGGGGTCCAAAACATTCAGTACTTC

v_call: TRBV19
j_call: TRBJ1-1
d_call: TRBD1
clone_size: NA
cdr3_aa: CASSIDYKGAGGTEAFF
cdr3_nt: TGTGCCAGTAGTATAGATTATAAGGGGGCGGGCGGCACTGAAGCTTTCTTT

v_call: TRBV11-3
j_call: TRBJ1-1
d_call: TRBD1
clone_size: NA
cdr3_aa: CASSPGQGEANTEAFF
cdr3_nt: TGTGCCAGCAGCCCAGGACAGGGGGAGGCGAACACTGAAGCTTTCTTT

v_call: TRBV5-4
j_call: TRBJ2-7
d_call: TRBD1
clone_size: NA
cdr3_aa: CASSLAAWDRSSYEQYF
cdr3_nt: TGTGCCAGCAGCTTGGCGGCTTGGGACAGGAGCTCCTACGAGCAGTACTTC

v_call: TRBV19
j_call: TRBJ2-2
d_call: NA
clone_size: NA
cdr3_aa: CASSPQTGNTGELFF
cdr3_nt: TGTGCCAGTAGTCCCCAGACAGGCAACACCGGGGAGCTGTTTTTT

v_call: TRBV28
j_call: TRBJ2-1
d_call: TRBD2
clone_size: NA
cdr3_aa: CASSLRTSGSGNEQFF
cdr3_nt: TGTGCCAGCAGTTTAAGGACTAGCGGGAGTGGAAATGAGCAGTTCTTC